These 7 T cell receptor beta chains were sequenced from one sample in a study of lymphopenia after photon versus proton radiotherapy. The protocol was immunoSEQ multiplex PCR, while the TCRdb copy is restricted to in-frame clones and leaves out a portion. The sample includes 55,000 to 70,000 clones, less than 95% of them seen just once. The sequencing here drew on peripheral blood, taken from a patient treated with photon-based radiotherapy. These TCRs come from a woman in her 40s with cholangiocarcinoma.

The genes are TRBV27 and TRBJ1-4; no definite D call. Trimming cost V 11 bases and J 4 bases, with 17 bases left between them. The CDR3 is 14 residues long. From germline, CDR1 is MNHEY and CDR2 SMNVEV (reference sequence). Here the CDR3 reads CARPGVAHNEKLFF. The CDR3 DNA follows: TGTGCCCGGCCCGGCGTGGCACATAATGAAAAACTGTTTTTT.

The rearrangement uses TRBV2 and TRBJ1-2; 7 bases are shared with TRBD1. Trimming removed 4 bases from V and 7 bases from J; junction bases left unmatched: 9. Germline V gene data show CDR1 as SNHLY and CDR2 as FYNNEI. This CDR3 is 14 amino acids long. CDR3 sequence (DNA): TGTGCCAGCAGTGCGGTAGAGGGGGCCGGTGGCTACACCTTC. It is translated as CASSAVEGAGGYTF. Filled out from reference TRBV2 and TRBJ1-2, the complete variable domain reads EPEVTQTPSHQVTQMGQEVILRCVPISNHLYFYWYRQILGQKVEFLVSFYNNEISEKSEIFDDQFSVERPDGSNFTLKIRSTKLEDSAMYFCASSAVEGAGGYTFGSGTRLTVV.

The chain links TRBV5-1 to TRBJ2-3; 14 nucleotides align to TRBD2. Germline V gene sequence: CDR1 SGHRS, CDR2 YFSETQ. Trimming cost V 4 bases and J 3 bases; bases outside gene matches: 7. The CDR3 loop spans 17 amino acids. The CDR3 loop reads CASSPGLAGGRTDTQYF. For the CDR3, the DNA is TGCGCCAGCAGCCCCGGACTAGCGGGAGGAAGGACAGATACGCAGTATTTT.

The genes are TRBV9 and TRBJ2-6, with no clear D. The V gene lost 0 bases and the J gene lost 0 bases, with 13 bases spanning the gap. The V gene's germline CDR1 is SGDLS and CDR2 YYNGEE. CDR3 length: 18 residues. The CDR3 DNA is TGTGCCAGCAGCGTAGAACTCCTCCTCGTCTCTGGGGCCAACGTCCTGACTTTC. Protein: CASSVELLLVSGANVLTF.

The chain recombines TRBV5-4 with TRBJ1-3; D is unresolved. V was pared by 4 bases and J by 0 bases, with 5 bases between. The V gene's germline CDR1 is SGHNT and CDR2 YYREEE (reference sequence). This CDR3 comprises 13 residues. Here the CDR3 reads CASSGDSGNTIYF. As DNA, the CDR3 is TGTGCCAGCAGCGGGGACTCTGGAAACACCATATATTTT.

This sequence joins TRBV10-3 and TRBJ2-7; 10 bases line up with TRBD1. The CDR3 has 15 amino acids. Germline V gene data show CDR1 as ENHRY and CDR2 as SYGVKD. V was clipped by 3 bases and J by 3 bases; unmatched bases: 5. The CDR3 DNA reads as TGTGCCATCAGTGACCGGGGGACAGGGGACTACGAGCAGTACTTC. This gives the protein CAISDRGTGDYEQYF.

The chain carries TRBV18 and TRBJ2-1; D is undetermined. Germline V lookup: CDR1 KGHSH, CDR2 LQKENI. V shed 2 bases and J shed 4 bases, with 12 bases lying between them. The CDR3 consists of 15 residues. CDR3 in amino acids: CASSPSRTSYNEQFF. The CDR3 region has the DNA TGTGCCAGCTCACCATCCAGGACCTCATACAATGAGCAGTTCTTC.